One sample yielded the 14 T cell receptor beta chains listed below, sequenced in a study of blood T cell repertoires in COVID-19. Assay used: immunoSEQ multiplex PCR; TCRdb lists only in-frame clones, some missing. The profile shows roughly 150,000 clones, approximately 88% of them singletons. Sequenced input: PBMCs or T cells enriched from blood (not recorded which). The receptors here all came from an older man who had been exposed to COVID-19.

This clone occurred once. The chain joins TRBV7-9 to TRBJ1-6, with TRBD1 matching over 9 bases. The CDR3 consists of 16 residues. From germline, CDR1 is SEHNR and CDR2 FQNEAQ (reference sequence). Losses at the gene ends were 8 bases for V and 10 bases for J; bases not matched to a gene: 15. DNA for the CDR3: TGTGCCAGCTCCATCGGACAGGGGTCATATGGATCACCCCTCCACTTT. Translation gives CASSIGQGSYGSPLHF. Combining the CDR3 with reference TRBV7-9 and TRBJ1-6 gives the whole variable domain DTGVSQNPRHKITKRGQNVTFRCDPISEHNRLYWYRQTLGQGPEFLTYFQNEAQLEKSRLLSDRFSAERPKGSFSTLEIQRTEQGDSAMYLCASSIGQGSYGSPLHFGNGTRLTVT.

The chain has TRBV4-3 and TRBJ2-5; possibly TRBD2 for D (5 bases). In germline, CDR1 is LGHNA, CDR2 YSLEER. With 0 bases removed from V and 4 bases from J, the gap between germline ends came to 9 bases. The length of the CDR3 is 14 residues. CDR3 residues: CASSQDRRTETQYF. CDR3 DNA: TGCGCCAGCAGCCAAGATCGGAGGACAGAGACCCAGTACTTC.

V is TRBV4-2 and J is TRBJ2-7; 9 positions agree with TRBD2. This CDR3 has 17 amino acids. V lost 2 bases, J lost 3 bases, and 11 bases stayed unmatched. The germline CDR1 and CDR2 sequences are LGHNA and YNFKEQ. The CDR3 coding sequence is TGTGCCAGCAGCCAAAAACAACGAGCGGGGGGAATCTACGAGCAGTACTTC. Its translation is CASSQKQRAGGIYEQYF.

This clone was recorded at least ten times. The gene calls are TRBV28 and TRBJ1-5; unclear D gene. V lost 8 bases to trimming and J lost 3 bases, with 8 bases between them. The CDR3 extends over 12 amino acids. CDR1 is MDHEN and CDR2 is SYDVKM in the germline V gene. As DNA, the CDR3 is TGTGCCAGCGGACTTCCCAATCAGCCCCAGCATTTT. Protein: CASGLPNQPQHF.

The chain joins TRBV25-1 to TRBJ2-6; D call uncertain. Between the trimmed V and J ends, which lost 3 bases and 2 bases, there was a span of 8 bases. Germline loops: CDR1 MGHDK, CDR2 SYGVNS. CDR3 size: 15 residues. In DNA form, the CDR3 reads TGTGCCAGCAGTGAGACGGGTCCTGGGGCCAACGTCCTGACTTTC. The encoded protein is CASSETGPGANVLTF.

The chain joins TRBV7-2 to TRBJ1-6; TRBD1 is a possible D gene (5 bases). The germline CDR1 and CDR2 sequences are SGHTA and FQGNSA. The CDR3 consists of 14 residues. Deletions cut 7 bases from V and 10 bases from J, with 17 bases between. The CDR3 here is CASNKGMVTSPLHF. CDR3 bases: TGTGCCAGCAATAAGGGGATGGTGACCTCACCCCTCCACTTT.

The genes are TRBV4-1 and TRBJ1-1, with a tentative D call TRBD1 (6 bases). Germline loops: CDR1 MGHRA, CDR2 YSYEKL. This CDR3 spans 14 amino acids. The V end was cut by 3 bases, the J end by 7 bases, with 15 bases between. CDR3 sequence (DNA): TGCGCCAGCAGCCAGGATCAGGGGAATGGTGAAGCTTTCTTT. Amino acids: CASSQDQGNGEAFF.

This clone was counted only a few times. The chain combines TRBV5-4 with TRBJ2-5; perhaps TRBD2 as D (6 bases). The V and J ends lost 1 base and 5 bases respectively, with 15 bases between them. The CDR3 sequence is 15 residues long. Germline values: CDR1 SGHNT, CDR2 YYREEE (reference sequence). DNA for the CDR3: TGTGCCAGCAGCTTGATGCGGGGAGTCGGGGAGACCCAGTACTTC. Protein: CASSLMRGVGETQYF.

This clone has only one observation. The V and J genes are TRBV5-1 and TRBJ2-7; 9 bases match TRBD1. The J segment lost 5 bases and the V segment lost 4 bases, leaving 7 bases of the junction unmatched. CDR1 and CDR2 (germline): SGHRS, YFSETQ. The CDR3 consists of 14 residues. The CDR3 spells CASSPRDRDNEQYF. CDR3 nucleotide sequence: TGCGCCAGCAGCCCCCGGGACAGGGACAACGAGCAGTACTTC.

The chain couples TRBV10-3 to TRBJ1-1; 11 bases line up with TRBD1. This CDR3 has 14 residues. The J segment lost 5 bases and the V segment lost 6 bases, leaving 5 bases of the junction unmatched. Germline V lookup: CDR1 ENHRY, CDR2 SYGVKD. This CDR3 reads CAISSGQGGTEAFF. CDR3 sequence (DNA): TGTGCCATCAGCTCGGGACAGGGGGGAACTGAAGCTTTCTTT.

V gene TRBV5-4 combines with J gene TRBJ2-2; 11 bases are shared with TRBD2. Germline CDR1 SGHNT, CDR2 YYREEE (reference sequence). This CDR3 comprises 17 residues. J was trimmed by 7 bases and V by 1 base; bases with no gene match: 9. Here the CDR3 DNA reads TGTGCCAGCAGCTTGATGGGACTAGCGGTCCTTGGCGGGGAGCTGTTTTTT. Encoded protein: CASSLMGLAVLGGELFF.

This rearrangement joins TRBV28 to TRBJ1-5; D might be TRBD1 (6 bases). CDR3 size: 15 residues. Trimming shortened V by 4 bases and J by 3 bases, and 13 bases separated the two germline ends. Per germline, CDR1 MDHEN and CDR2 SYDVKM. The CDR3 region is CASSWGQGLNQPQHF. DNA of the CDR3: TGTGCCAGCAGTTGGGGGCAGGGCCTCAATCAGCCCCAGCATTTT.

This clone has a handful of counts. This chain joins TRBV27 and TRBJ2-1; 14 bases fit TRBD2. With V trimmed by 4 bases and J by 8 bases, 4 bases remained unmatched. Germline assignment: CDR1 MNHEY and CDR2 SMNVEV (reference sequence). The CDR3 extends over 15 amino acids. The CDR3 sequence is CASSSGLAGVYEQFF. The CDR3 coding sequence is TGTGCCAGCAGTTCGGGACTAGCGGGAGTCTATGAGCAGTTCTTC.

This clone has only one observation. The J gene is TRBJ2-7, the V gene TRBV29-1; 9 bases align to TRBD2. Germline loops: CDR1 SQVTM, CDR2 ANQGSEA. Unmatched junction bases numbered 5, after V lost 6 bases and J lost 2 bases. The CDR3 spans 13 residues. CDR3 sequence (DNA): TGCAGCGTGGATAGCGGGAGCGCCTACGAGCAGTACTTC. It codes for CSVDSGSAYEQYF.